The entry that follows covers one T cell receptor (beta chain) sequence. What it binds is unknown. Sequenced with the Oncomine TCR Beta short-read assay was DNA taken from cultured CD4+ T cells. Using its own MiXCR run on the PCR reads, TCRdb lists one record per CDR3 protein. The repertoire has 9,100 or so distinct CDR3 sequences, about 32% of them found once; the top ten carry almost 30%. J gave up 3 bases and V 0 bases, and 11 bases lay outside the gene matches. Germline CDR1 and CDR2: DFQATT and SNEGSKA (reference sequence). The CDR3 sequence is 17 residues long. The source of the sample is a study of vaccination and CD4 T cells after COVID-19. Study in general: Researchers treated control cultures with a CEFX pool, an HIV-1 Nef pool, or no peptide.

Treatment given: approximately nine-day PBMC culture with coronavirus spike peptide pools or control peptides (ViraFEST assay). This sequence joins TRBV20-1 and TRBJ1-5, with 7 bases aligning to TRBD1. Material: cultured CD4+ T cells from blood. This TCR came from a human donor with COVID-19. The CDR3 loop is CSARDAMAGTVNQPQHF. CDR3 nucleotides: TGCAGTGCTAGAGACGCCATGGCCGGGACAGTCAATCAGCCCCAGCATTTT.